This TCR beta chain was sequenced in a study of cytomegalovirus exposure and HLA in healthy donors. In the study overall: Unique TCR beta sequences numbering approximately 120 million came from 150 million to 200 million T cells in an earlier analysis.

Trimming pared 3 bases from V and 1 base from J, leaving 12 bases between. Germline V gives CDR1 GTSNPN, CDR2 SVGIG (reference sequence). CDR3 length: 14 amino acids. The PCR employed 60 Vbeta primers together with 13 Jbeta primers. Using immunoSEQ multiplex PCR, the repertoire was profiled, and TCRdb retains in-frame clones only, with some absent. The sample records roughly 180,000 clones, about 77% being singletons. Sequenced: PBMCs. This chain joins TRBV30 and TRBJ2-5; the D gene is possibly TRBD2 (5 bases). The clonotype originates from a man aged 30 to 39 in good health and CMV-seronegative. The CDR3 spells CAWSPRELQETQYF. The DNA of the CDR3 is TGTGCCTGGAGCCCGAGGGAACTCCAAGAGACCCAGTACTTC.